Presented here are 5 T cell receptor beta chains from one specimen sequenced in a study of blood T cells in healthy people across ages. A J-beta primer mix and a sample-barcoded 5' primer were used in a second PCR of roughly 6 to 12 cycles. In TCRdb, the 5' RACE reads were re-called with MiXCR into one record per CDR3 protein. The data hold about 800,000 distinct CDR3 sequences, with about 42% observed a single time. The sample consisted of blood. These receptors were collected from an elderly man in good health.

The rearrangement uses TRBV20-1 and TRBJ1-2, with unresolved D. Trimming took off 1 base at V and 7 bases at J, with 13 bases between the two ends. Germline values: CDR1 DFQATT, CDR2 SNEGSKA (reference sequence). This CDR3 spans 13 amino acids. The CDR3 here is CSARGGELGGYTF. The CDR3 bases are TGCAGTGCTAGAGGAGGCGAACTCGGTGGCTACACCTTC.

Only a few counts were recorded for this clonotype. The chain carries TRBV29-1 and TRBJ2-3, with TRBD2 identical over 13 bases. Germline CDR1 SQVTM, CDR2 ANQGSEA. The length of the CDR3 is 18 residues. Trimming took 7 bases from V and 2 from J; bases not matched to a gene: 15. This CDR3 is CSGFDRAGLAGSTDTQYF. In DNA, the CDR3 is TGCAGCGGCTTTGACAGGGCGGGACTAGCGGGGTCCACAGATACGCAGTATTTT.

The genes are TRBV5-1 and TRBJ2-7, with D perhaps matching TRBD1 (5 bases). V was clipped by 1 base and J by 3 bases, with 14 bases between them. CDR1 is SGHRS and CDR2 is YFSETQ in the germline V gene. The CDR3 is made up of 15 amino acids. CDR3 bases: TGCGCCAGCAGCTTGTCAGGGTCCTTTTACTACGAGCAGTACTTC. This sequence encodes CASSLSGSFYYEQYF.

This clonotype has a handful of counts. The V gene is TRBV6-2 or TRBV6-3, the J gene TRBJ2-4; 11 bases match TRBD2. CDR3 length: 15 residues. The germline gives CDR1 MNHEY, CDR2 SVGEGT. With 5 bases clipped from V and 7 bases from J, the junction kept 7 bases outside the gene matches. The CDR3, as DNA: TGTGCCAGCAGTCCTCCGGGACTAGCGGATAACATTCAGTACTTC. Translation: CASSPPGLADNIQYF.

V gene TRBV12-3 or TRBV12-4 combines with J gene TRBJ2-7; D unresolved. The ends were cut back, 6 bases at V and 1 base at J, with 10 bases in the middle. The CDR3 length is 13 residues. The CDR3 region has the DNA TGTGCCAGCAGGGGCGGAAGTTCCTACGAGCAGTACTTC. It is translated as CASRGGSSYEQYF.